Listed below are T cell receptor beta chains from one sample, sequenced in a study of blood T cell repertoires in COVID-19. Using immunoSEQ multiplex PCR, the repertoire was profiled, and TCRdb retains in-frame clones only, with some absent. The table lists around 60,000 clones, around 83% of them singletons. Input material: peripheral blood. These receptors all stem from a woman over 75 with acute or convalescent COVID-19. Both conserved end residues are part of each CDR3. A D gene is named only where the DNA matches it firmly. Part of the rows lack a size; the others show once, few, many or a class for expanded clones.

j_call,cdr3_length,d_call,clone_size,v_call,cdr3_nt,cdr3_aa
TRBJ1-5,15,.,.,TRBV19,TGTGCCAGTAGTATAGTCGGGGGTAACGATCAGCCCCAGCATTTT,CASSIVGGNDQPQHF
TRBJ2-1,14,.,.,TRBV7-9,TGTGCCAGCAGCTTAGAGTCCGGGGTAGATGAGCAGTTCTTC,CASSLESGVDEQFF
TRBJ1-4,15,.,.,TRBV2,TGTGCCAGCAGTGAAGAAGCAGGGTCAGGTGAAAAACTGTTTTTT,CASSEEAGSGEKLFF
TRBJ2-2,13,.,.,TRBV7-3,TGTGCCAGCAGCTTTATCTTCCCCGGGGAGCTGTTTTTT,CASSFIFPGELFF
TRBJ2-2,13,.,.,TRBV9,TGTGCCAGCAGCGTAGACTACACCGGGGAGCTGTTTTTT,CASSVDYTGELFF
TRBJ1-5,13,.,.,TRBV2,TGTGCCAGCAGCCGCCAGGGAAATCAGCCCCAGCATTTT,CASSRQGNQPQHF
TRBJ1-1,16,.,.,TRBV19,TGTGCCAGTAGTGGGCGGAGCGGACTCTGGAACACTGAAGCTTTCTTT,CASSGRSGLWNTEAFF
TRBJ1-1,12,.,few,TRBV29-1,TGCAGCGTTGAGGGGGGGCGGTCTGAAGCTTTCTTT,CSVEGGRSEAFF
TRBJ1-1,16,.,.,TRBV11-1,TGTGCCAGCAGCCAATCCCATGGGGTAGAGGGAACTGAAGCTTTCTTT,CASSQSHGVEGTEAFF
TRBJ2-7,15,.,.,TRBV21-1,TGTGCCAGCAGCAAAGTTAACAGTGACTCCTACGAGCAGTACTTC,CASSKVNSDSYEQYF
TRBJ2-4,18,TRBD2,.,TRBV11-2,TGTGCCAGCAGCTCTCCCCCGGGACTAGCGGGAGTCGCAAACATTCAGTACTTC,CASSSPPGLAGVANIQYF
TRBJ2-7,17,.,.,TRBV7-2,TGTGCCAGCAGCTTAGCTTTTACGGGGTTCATGGGCTACGAGCAGTACTTC,CASSLAFTGFMGYEQYF
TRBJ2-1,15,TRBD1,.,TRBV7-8,TGTGCCAGCAGCCACCGACAGGGGCTCTACAATGAGCAGTTCTTC,CASSHRQGLYNEQFF
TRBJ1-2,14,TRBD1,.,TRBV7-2,TGTGCCAGCAGCCGGACAGGGGGCACCTATGGCTACACCTTC,CASSRTGGTYGYTF
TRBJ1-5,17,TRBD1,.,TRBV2,TGTGCCAGCAGTGCGGGACAGGGGGCACGTAGCAATCAGCCCCAGCATTTT,CASSAGQGARSNQPQHF
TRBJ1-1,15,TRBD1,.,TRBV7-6,TGTGCCAGCAGCCCCAGACAGGGGGGGAACACTGAAGCTTTCTTT,CASSPRQGGNTEAFF
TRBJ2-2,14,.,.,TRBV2,TGTGCCAGCAGTGAAGTCCGGGAGACCGGGGAGCTGTTTTTT,CASSEVRETGELFF
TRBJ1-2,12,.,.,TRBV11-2,TGTGCCAGCAGCCTCTCTAACTATGGCTACACCTTC,CASSLSNYGYTF
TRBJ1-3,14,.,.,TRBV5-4,TGTGCCAGCAGCTTAGACAGGAGCGGAAACACCATATATTTT,CASSLDRSGNTIYF
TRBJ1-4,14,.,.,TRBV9,TGTGCCAGCGCCCGGGGGGTGTTGGGTGAAAAACTGTTTTTT,CASARGVLGEKLFF
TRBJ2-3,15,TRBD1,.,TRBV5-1,TGCGCCAGCAGCTCCGGGACAGGAAGCACAGATACGCAGTATTTT,CASSSGTGSTDTQYF
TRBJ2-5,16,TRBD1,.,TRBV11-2,TGTGCCAGCGGACAGGGGGCCATACTCGGTAGAGAGACCCAGTACTTC,CASGQGAILGRETQYF
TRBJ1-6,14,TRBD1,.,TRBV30,TGTGCCTGGAGTGTCCCAGGGGGCTCTTCACCCCTCCACTTT,CAWSVPGGSSPLHF
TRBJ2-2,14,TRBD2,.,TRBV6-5,TGTGCCAGCAGGCCGGCGGGGGATTCCGGGGAGCTGTTTTTT,CASRPAGDSGELFF
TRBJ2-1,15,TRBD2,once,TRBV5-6,TGTGCCAGCAGCTTGCGAGCGGGAGGATACAATGAGCAGTTCTTC,CASSLRAGGYNEQFF
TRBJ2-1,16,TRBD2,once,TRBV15,TGTGCCACCAGCAGAGGGCGCGGGAGGGGGTACAATGAGCAGTTCTTC,CATSRGRGRGYNEQFF
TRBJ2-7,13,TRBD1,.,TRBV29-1,TGCAGCGTTCGGACAGGGGGCTATTACGAGCAGTACTTC,CSVRTGGYYEQYF
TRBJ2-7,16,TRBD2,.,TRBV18,TGTGCCAGCTCACCCAGGGGCGGGGGGAGCTCCTACGAGCAGTACTTC,CASSPRGGGSSYEQYF
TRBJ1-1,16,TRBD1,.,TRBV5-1,TGCGCCAGCAGCAGACTTTTGGGACAGCTGAACACTGAAGCTTTCTTT,CASSRLLGQLNTEAFF
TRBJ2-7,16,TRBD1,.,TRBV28,TGTGCCAGCAGTTTAGGAGGGAGACAGGGGCTTCGGGAGCAGTACTTC,CASSLGGRQGLREQYF
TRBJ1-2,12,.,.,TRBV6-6,TGTGCCAGCAGTTACGGACAGTATGGCTACACCTTC,CASSYGQYGYTF
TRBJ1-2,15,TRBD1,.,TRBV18,TGTGCCAGCTCACCACCGGGACAGGGGGCGCGTGGCTACACCTTC,CASSPPGQGARGYTF
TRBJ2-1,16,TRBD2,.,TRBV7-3,TGTGCCAGCAGCTTAAGTTGGGGACTAGCGGACAATGAGCAGTTCTTC,CASSLSWGLADNEQFF
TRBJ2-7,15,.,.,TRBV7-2,TGTGCCAGCAGCAGTTATGGGCCGACCTCCTACGAGCAGTACTTC,CASSSYGPTSYEQYF
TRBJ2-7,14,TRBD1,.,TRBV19,TGTGCCAGTAGTCTCACAGGGGGCTCCTACGAGCAGTACTTC,CASSLTGGSYEQYF
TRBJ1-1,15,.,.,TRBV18,TGTGCCAGCTCACCATCACCGGGACAGAACACTGAAGCTTTCTTT,CASSPSPGQNTEAFF
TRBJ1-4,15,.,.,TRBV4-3,TGCGCCAGCAGCCAAGATTCCGGGGGAGGTGAAAAACTGTTTTTT,CASSQDSGGGEKLFF
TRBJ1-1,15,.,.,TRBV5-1,TGCGCCAGCAGCTTGGCCCGGACAGAGAACACTGAAGCTTTCTTT,CASSLARTENTEAFF
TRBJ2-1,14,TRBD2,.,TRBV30,TGTGCCTGGAACCCTAGCGGACTTTACAATGAGCAGTTCTTC,CAWNPSGLYNEQFF
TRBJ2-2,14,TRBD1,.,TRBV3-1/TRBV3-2,TGTGCCAGCAGCGTACGACAGGGGTTCGGGGAGCTGTTTTTT,CASSVRQGFGELFF
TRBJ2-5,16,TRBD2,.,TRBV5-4,TGTGCCAGCAGCTTGGCCCAGCGGGAGGGCCTTGAGACCCAGTACTTC,CASSLAQREGLETQYF
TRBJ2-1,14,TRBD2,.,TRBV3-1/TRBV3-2,TGTGCCAGCAGCCATCGGGGGGGTAGCAATGAGCAGTTCTTC,CASSHRGGSNEQFF
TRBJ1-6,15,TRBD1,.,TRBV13,TGTGCCAGCAGCTTTTTGACAGGGCTGGGTTCACCCCTCCACTTT,CASSFLTGLGSPLHF